This T cell receptor (beta chain) was captured in a study of T cell responses to AZD1222 COVID-19 vaccine. The CDR3 is made up of 14 amino acids. V lost 5 bases, J lost 1 base, and 9 bases lay in between. Germline V gene sequence: CDR1 MGHDK, CDR2 SYGVNS. This clone occurred once. What it binds is unknown. Assay: immunoSEQ multiplex PCR; the TCRdb copy retains only in-frame clones and omits some. The table records about 140,000 clones, 92% of them present only once. Findings of the study overall: A reported finding is that nearly half of spike-specific TCRs target unmutated variant regions.

V usage is TRBV25-1 and J usage is TRBJ2-1; tentative D call: TRBD1 (5 bases). Sequencing was performed on peripheral blood, taken 28 days after the second AZD1222 dose. This receptor was obtained from an adult who received the AZD1222 COVID-19 vaccine. This CDR3 reads CASSQSGSYNEQFF. CDR3 bases: TGTGCCAGCAGTCAGTCAGGGTCCTACAATGAGCAGTTCTTC.